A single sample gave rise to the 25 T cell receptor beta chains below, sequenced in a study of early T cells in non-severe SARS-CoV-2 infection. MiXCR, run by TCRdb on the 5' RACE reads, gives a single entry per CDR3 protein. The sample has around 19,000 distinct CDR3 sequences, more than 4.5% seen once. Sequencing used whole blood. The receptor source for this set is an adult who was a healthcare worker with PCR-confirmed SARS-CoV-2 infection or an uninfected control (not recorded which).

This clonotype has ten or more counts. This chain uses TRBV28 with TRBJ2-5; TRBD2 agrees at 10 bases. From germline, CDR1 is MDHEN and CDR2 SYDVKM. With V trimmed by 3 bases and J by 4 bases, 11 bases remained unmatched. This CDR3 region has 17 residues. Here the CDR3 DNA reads TGTGCCAGCAGTTTTTTGAGCGGGAGGGCCAGGCGAGAGACCCAGTACTTC. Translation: CASSFLSGRARRETQYF.

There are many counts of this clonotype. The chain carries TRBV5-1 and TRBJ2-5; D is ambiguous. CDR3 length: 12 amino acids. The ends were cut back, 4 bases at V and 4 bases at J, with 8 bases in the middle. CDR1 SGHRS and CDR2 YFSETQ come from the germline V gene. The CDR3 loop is CASSVDGETQYF. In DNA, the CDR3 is TGCGCCAGCAGCGTGGACGGAGAGACCCAGTACTTC.

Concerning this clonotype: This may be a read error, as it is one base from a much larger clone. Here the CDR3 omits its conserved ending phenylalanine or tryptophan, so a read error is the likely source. The CDR3 is CASSSGTGSYNEQFL. For the CDR3, the DNA is TGCGCCAGCAGCTCCGGGACAGGGTCCTACAATGAGCAGTTCCTC. V and J are TRBV5-1 and TRBJ2-1; the match to TRBD1 covers 9 bases. Looked up from germline, CDR1 is SGHRS and CDR2 is YFSETQ. This CDR3 has 15 residues. V shed 3 bases, J shed 1 base, and the junction held 2 bases outside the gene matches.

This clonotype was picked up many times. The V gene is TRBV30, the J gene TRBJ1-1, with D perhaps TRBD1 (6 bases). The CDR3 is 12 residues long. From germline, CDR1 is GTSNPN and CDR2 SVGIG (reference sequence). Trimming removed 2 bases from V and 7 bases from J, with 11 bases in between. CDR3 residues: CAWSRTELEAFF. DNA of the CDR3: TGTGCCTGGAGTAGGACAGAACTTGAAGCTTTCTTT.

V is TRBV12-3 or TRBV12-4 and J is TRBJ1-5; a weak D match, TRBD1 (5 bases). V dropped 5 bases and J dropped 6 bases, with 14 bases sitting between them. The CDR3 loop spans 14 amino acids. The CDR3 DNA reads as TGTGCCAGCAGTGGCCGGGACTTAGGTCAGCCCCAGCATTTT. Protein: CASSGRDLGQPQHF.

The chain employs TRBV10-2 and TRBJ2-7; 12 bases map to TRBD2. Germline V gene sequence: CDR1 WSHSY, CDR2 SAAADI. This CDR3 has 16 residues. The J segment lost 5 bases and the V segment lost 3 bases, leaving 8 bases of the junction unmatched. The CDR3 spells CASSDSILAGGNEQYF. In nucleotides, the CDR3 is TGCGCCAGCAGTGACTCGATACTAGCGGGGGGTAACGAGCAGTACTTC.

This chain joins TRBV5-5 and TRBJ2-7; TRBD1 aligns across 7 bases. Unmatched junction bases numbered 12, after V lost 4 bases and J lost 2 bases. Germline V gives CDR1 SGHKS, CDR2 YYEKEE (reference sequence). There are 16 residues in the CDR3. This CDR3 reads CASSAEDRERAYEQYF. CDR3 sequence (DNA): TGTGCCAGCAGCGCAGAAGACAGGGAAAGGGCCTACGAGCAGTACTTC.

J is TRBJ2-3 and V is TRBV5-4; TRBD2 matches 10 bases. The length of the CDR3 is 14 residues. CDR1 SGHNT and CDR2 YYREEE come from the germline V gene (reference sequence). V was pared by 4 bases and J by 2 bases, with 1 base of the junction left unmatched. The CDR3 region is CASSTSGTTDTQYF. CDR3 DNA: TGTGCCAGCAGCACTAGCGGGACCACAGATACGCAGTATTTT.

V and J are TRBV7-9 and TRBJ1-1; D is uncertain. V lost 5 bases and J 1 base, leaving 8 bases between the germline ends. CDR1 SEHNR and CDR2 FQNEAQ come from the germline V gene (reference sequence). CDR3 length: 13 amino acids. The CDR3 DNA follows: TGTGCCAGCAGCCGACACGGGAACACTGAAGCTTTCTTT. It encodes CASSRHGNTEAFF.

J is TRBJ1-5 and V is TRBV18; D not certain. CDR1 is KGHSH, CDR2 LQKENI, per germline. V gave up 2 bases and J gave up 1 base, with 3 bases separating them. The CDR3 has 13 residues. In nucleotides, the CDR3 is TGTGCCAGCTCACCAACCAGCAATCAGCCCCAGCATTTT. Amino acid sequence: CASSPTSNQPQHF.

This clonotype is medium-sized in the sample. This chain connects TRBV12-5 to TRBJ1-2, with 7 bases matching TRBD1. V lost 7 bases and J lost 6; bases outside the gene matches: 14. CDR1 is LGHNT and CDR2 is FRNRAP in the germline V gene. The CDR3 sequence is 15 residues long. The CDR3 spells CASAPDPQGSHGYTF. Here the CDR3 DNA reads TGTGCTAGTGCCCCTGACCCACAGGGGAGTCATGGCTACACCTTC.

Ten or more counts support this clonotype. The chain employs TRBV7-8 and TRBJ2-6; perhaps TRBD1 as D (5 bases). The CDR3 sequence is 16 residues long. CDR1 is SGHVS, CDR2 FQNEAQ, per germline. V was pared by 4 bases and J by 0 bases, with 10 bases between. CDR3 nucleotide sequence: TGTGCCAGCAGCTCGGCAGGGCGCTCTGGGGCCAACGTCCTGACTTTC. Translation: CASSSAGRSGANVLTF.

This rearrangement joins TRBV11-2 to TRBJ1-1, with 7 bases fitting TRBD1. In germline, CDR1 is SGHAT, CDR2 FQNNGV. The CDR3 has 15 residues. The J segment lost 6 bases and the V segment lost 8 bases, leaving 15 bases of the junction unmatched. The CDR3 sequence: CASCSLAGGSSEAFF. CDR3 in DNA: TGTGCCAGCTGTAGTTTGGCAGGGGGATCCTCTGAAGCTTTCTTT.

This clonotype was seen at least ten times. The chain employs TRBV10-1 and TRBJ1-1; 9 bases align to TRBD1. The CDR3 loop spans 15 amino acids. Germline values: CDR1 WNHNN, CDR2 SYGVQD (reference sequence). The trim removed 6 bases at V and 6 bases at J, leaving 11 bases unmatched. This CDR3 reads CASSDAGQGVSEAFF. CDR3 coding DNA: TGCGCCAGCAGCGACGCGGGACAGGGAGTCTCTGAAGCTTTCTTT.

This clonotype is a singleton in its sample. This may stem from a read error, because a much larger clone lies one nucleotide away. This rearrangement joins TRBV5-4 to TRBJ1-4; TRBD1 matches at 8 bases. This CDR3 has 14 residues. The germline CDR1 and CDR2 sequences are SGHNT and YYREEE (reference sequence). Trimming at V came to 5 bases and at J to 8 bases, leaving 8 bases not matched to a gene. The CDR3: CASRGQGREEKLFF. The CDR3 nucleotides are TGTGCCAGCAGAGGACAGGGACGTGAAGAAAAACTGTTTTTT. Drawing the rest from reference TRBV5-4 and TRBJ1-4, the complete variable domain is ETGVTQSPTHLIKTRGQQVTLRCSSQSGHNTVSWYQQALGQGPQFIFQYYREEENGRGNFPPRFSGLQFPNYSSELNVNALELDDSALYLCASRGQGREEKLFFGSGTQLSVL.

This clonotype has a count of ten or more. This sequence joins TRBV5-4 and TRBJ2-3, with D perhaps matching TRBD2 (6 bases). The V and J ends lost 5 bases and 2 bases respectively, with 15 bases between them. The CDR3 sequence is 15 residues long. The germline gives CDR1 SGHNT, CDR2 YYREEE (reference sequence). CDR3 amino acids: CASSQPAGPTDTQYF. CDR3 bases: TGTGCCAGCAGTCAACCGGCGGGGCCCACAGATACGCAGTATTTT.

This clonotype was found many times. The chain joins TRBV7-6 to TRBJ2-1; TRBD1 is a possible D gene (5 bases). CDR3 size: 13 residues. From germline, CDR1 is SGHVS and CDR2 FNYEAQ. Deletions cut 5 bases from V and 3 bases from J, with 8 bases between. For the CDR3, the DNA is TGTGCCAGCAGCATGGACATCTACAATGAGCAGTTCTTC. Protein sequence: CASSMDIYNEQFF.

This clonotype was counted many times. CDR3 in amino acids: CASSQDQDTEAFF. CDR3 nucleotides: TGTGCCAGCAGCCAAGATCAGGACACTGAAGCTTTCTTT. The rearrangement uses TRBV4-2 and TRBJ1-1; D is undetermined. Germline CDR1 is LGHNA and CDR2 is YNFKEQ. This CDR3 has 13 residues. V gave up 0 bases and J gave up 3 bases, with 5 bases separating them.

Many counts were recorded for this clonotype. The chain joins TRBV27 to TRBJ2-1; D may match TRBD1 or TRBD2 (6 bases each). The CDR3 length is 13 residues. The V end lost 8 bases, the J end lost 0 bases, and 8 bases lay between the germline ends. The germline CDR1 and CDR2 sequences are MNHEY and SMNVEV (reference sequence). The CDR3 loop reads CASRGLSYNEQFF. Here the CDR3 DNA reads TGTGCCAGCCGGGGGCTCTCCTACAATGAGCAGTTCTTC.

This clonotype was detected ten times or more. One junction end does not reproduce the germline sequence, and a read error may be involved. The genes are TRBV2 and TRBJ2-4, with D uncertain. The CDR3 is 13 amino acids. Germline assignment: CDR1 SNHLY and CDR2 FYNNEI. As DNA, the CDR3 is TGTGCCAGCTGTGACGGGCTGGCAAACATTCAGTACTTC. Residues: CASCDGLANIQYF.

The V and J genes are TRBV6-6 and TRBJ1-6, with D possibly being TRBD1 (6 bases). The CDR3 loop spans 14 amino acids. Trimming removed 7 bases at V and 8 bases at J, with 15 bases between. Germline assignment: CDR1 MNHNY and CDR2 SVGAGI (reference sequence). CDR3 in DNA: TGTGCCAGCAACACACAGGGCTTTGATTCACCCCTCCACTTT. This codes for CASNTQGFDSPLHF.

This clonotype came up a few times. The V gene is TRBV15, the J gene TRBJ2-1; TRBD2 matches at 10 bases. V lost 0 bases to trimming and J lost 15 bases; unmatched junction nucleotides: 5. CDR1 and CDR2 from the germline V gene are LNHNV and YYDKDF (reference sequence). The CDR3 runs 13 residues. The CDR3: CATSRDIPSGRFF. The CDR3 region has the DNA TGTGCCACCAGCAGAGATATCCCTAGCGGGAGGTTCTTC.

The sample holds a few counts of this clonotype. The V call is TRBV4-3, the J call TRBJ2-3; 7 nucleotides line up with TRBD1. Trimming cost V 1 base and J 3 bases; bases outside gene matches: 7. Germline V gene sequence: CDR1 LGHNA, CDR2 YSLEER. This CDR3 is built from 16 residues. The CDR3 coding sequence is TGCGCCAGCAGCCAAGTACAGGGGTCGGGGACAGATACGCAGTATTTT. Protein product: CASSQVQGSGTDTQYF.

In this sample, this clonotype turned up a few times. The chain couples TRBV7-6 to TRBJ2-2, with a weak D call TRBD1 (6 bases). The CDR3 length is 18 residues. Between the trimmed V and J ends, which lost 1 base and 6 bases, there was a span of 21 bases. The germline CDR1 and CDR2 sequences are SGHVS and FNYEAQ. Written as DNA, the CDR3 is TGTGCCAGCAGCTTAGGGAGAGTCGGACAGACCAAGTCCGGGGAGCTGTTTTTT. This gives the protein CASSLGRVGQTKSGELFF. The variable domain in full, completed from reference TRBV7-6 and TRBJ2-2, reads GAGVSQSPRYKVTKRGQDVALRCDPISGHVSLYWYRQALGQGPEFLTYFNYEAQQDKSGLPNDRFSAERPEGSISTLTIQRTEQRDSAMYRCASSLGRVGQTKSGELFFGEGSRLTVL.

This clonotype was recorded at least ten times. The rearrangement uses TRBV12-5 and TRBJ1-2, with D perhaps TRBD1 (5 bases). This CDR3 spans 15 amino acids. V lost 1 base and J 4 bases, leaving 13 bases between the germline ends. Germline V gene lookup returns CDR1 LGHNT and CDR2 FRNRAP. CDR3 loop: CASGLGHRGSYGYTF. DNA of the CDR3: TGTGCTAGTGGTTTGGGGCACCGGGGGAGCTATGGCTACACCTTC.